The 23 T cell receptor beta chains given below trace back to one sample, sequenced in a study of T cell repertoires and leukemia-associated antigens. TCRdb reanalysed the 5' RACE reads using MiXCR and keeps one entry per CDR3 protein. The sample has roughly 12,000 distinct CDR3 sequences, about 42% seen once. For these TCRs, the target antigens are not known. The specimen was CD3+ T cells sorted from blood and cultured. The receptors come from a female donor in good health.

This clonotype came up a few times. A much more abundant neighbour one base away suggests this may be a read error. The gene calls are TRBV18 and TRBJ2-1; D unclear. The CDR3 has 12 residues. CDR1 KGHSH and CDR2 LQKENI come from the germline V gene. CDR3 amino acids: CASSPRSGERFF. The CDR3 bases are TGTGCCAGCTCACCAAGGTCGGGTGAGCGGTTCTTC.

This clonotype was recorded many times. The chain joins TRBV27 to TRBJ2-7; 10 bases map to TRBD2. With V trimmed by 1 base and J by 2 bases, 5 bases remained unmatched. The CDR3 is 16 amino acids. The germline V gene encodes CDR1 MNHEY and CDR2 SMNVEV (reference sequence). The CDR3 loop reads CASSLYASGRAYEQYF. CDR3 DNA sequence: TGTGCCAGCAGTTTATATGCGAGCGGGAGGGCCTACGAGCAGTACTTC.

This clonotype was recorded a few times. The chain employs TRBV7-2 and TRBJ1-1; unclear D gene. Trimming stripped 0 bases from V and 2 bases from J, with 7 bases between. The CDR3 loop spans 14 amino acids. In germline, CDR1 is SGHTA, CDR2 FQGNSA. CDR3 residues: CASSLAAGNTEAFF. The CDR3 DNA reads TGTGCCAGCAGCTTAGCCGCGGGCAACACTGAAGCTTTCTTT.

This clonotype was observed at least ten times. The chain joins TRBV12-3 or TRBV12-4 to TRBJ2-1; D not resolved. This CDR3 is 11 amino acids long. V gave up 3 bases and J gave up 8 bases, with 5 bases separating them. The CDR3 DNA sequence: TGTGCCAGCAGTTTGGGATATGAGCAGTTCTTC. Its translation: CASSLGYEQFF.

The V call is TRBV9, the J call TRBJ1-2; D is unresolved. The CDR3 covers 13 residues. The germline CDR1 and CDR2 sequences are SGDLS and YYNGEE. The germline V and J ends were trimmed by 0 bases and 5 bases, with 8 bases remaining between them. CDR3: CASSVEAGYGYTF. The CDR3 DNA reads TGTGCCAGCAGCGTAGAGGCTGGTTATGGCTACACCTTC.

Note on this clonotype: The junction departs from the called germline gene at one end, perhaps through a read error. V and J are TRBV7-3 and TRBJ1-1; D ambiguous. CDR1 is SGHTA, CDR2 FQGTGA, per germline. The CDR3 is 14 residues long. CDR3 coding DNA: TGTGCCAGCAACCATTCTGGACCGAACACGGAAGCTTTCTTT. Translated, it gives CASNHSGPNTEAFF.

The chain is built from TRBV4-1 and TRBJ2-5; the match to TRBD2 covers 7 bases. Trimming took 1 base from V and 5 from J; bases not matched to a gene: 10. CDR3 length: 16 residues. Germline loops: CDR1 MGHRA, CDR2 YSYEKL. The CDR3 loop reads CASSQGGGGPQETQYF. CDR3 DNA sequence: TGCGCCAGCAGCCAAGGGGGGGGAGGGCCTCAGGAGACCCAGTACTTC.

This clonotype was observed many times. The CDR3 sequence: CASIHPDNYGYTF. As DNA, the CDR3 is TGTGCCAGTATCCATCCGGACAACTATGGCTACACCTTC. The chain links TRBV19 to TRBJ1-2; D uncertain. Looked up from germline, CDR1 is LNHDA and CDR2 is SQIVND (reference sequence). CDR3 length: 13 amino acids. The ends were cut back, 7 bases at V and 2 bases at J, with 11 bases in the middle.

The count of this clonotype is one. With a much larger clone just one base away, this may be a read error. The CDR3 loop is CASSCGQGGTEAFF. CDR3 coding DNA: TGTGCCAGCAGCTGCGGACAGGGTGGCACTGAAGCTTTCTTT. The V gene is TRBV7-6, the J gene TRBJ1-1; 8 nucleotides line up with TRBD1. V trimming: 4 bases; J trimming: 4 bases; junction bases outside the gene matches: 5. The germline gives CDR1 SGHVS, CDR2 FNYEAQ. The CDR3 sequence is 14 residues long.

This clonotype is categorized as medium-sized. The chain uses TRBV29-1 and TRBJ2-3; D is possibly TRBD1 (5 bases). This CDR3 region has 14 residues. Trimming stripped 6 bases from V and 4 bases from J, with 17 bases between. CDR1 and CDR2 (germline): SQVTM, ANQGSEA. CDR3 coding DNA: TGCAGCGTGACCGACAGTACCCGTCCAGATACGCAGTATTTT. This encodes CSVTDSTRPDTQYF.

At least ten counts were recorded for this clonotype. The CDR3 DNA is TGTGCCAGCAGCTTAGTTGTCACTGAAGCTTTCTTT. It specifies CASSLVVTEAFF. The gene calls are TRBV7-9 and TRBJ1-1; D uncertain. This CDR3 is built from 12 residues. V lost 1 base to trimming and J lost 4 bases, with 4 bases between them. The germline CDR1 and CDR2 sequences are SEHNR and FQNEAQ (reference sequence).

This clonotype has only a few counts. The rearrangement joins TRBV20-1 to TRBJ2-5; 9 nucleotides line up with TRBD2. After removal of 7 bases from V and 1 base from J, the junction contained 4 bases not matched to a gene. This CDR3 region has 13 residues. The germline CDR1 and CDR2 sequences are DFQATT and SNEGSKA (reference sequence). The CDR3 DNA reads TGCAGTGTTAGCGGGAGAGGCCAAGAGACCCAGTACTTC. It specifies CSVSGRGQETQYF.

The table lists this clonotype with a few counts. The V and J genes are TRBV10-3 and TRBJ1-2, with D maybe TRBD1 (5 bases). The CDR3 loop spans 15 amino acids. Germline CDR1 is ENHRY and CDR2 is SYGVKD. The V end was cut by 2 bases, the J end by 8 bases, with 18 bases between. The CDR3: CAISEKLQGQGGYTF. The CDR3 bases are TGTGCCATCAGTGAGAAGTTGCAGGGCCAGGGAGGCTACACCTTC.

This clonotype was observed a handful of times. The rearrangement joins TRBV20-1 to TRBJ2-5; TRBD2 agrees at 8 bases. The CDR3 sequence is 14 residues long. Germline lookup yields CDR1 DFQATT and CDR2 SNEGSKA (reference sequence). The trim removed 3 bases at V and 3 bases at J, leaving 6 bases unmatched. The CDR3: CSASRAGVEETQYF. The CDR3 nucleotides are TGCAGTGCTAGCAGAGCGGGAGTCGAAGAGACCCAGTACTTC.

This clonotype is medium-sized (0.01 to 0.1%) by share. The chain joins TRBV20-1 to TRBJ2-1; D unclear. The length of the CDR3 is 12 residues. Germline CDR1 DFQATT, CDR2 SNEGSKA (reference sequence). Trimming pared 1 base from V and 9 bases from J, leaving 10 bases between. This chain's CDR3 is CSARGNRIEQFF. CDR3 in DNA: TGCAGTGCTAGAGGGAATAGAATTGAGCAGTTCTTC.

The table lists this clonotype with many counts. The chain couples TRBV4-1 to TRBJ1-1; D unclear. Trimming stripped 1 base from V and 3 bases from J, with 15 bases between. In germline, CDR1 is MGHRA, CDR2 YSYEKL. The CDR3 has 16 residues. The CDR3 region is CASSQVPWPYDTEAFF. The CDR3, as DNA: TGCGCCAGCAGCCAAGTACCTTGGCCGTATGACACTGAAGCTTTCTTT.

This chain uses TRBV5-1 with TRBJ2-1; D unresolved. CDR1 and CDR2 from the germline V gene are SGHRS and YFSETQ. Deletions cut 4 bases from V and 5 bases from J, with 10 bases between. This CDR3 spans 13 amino acids. This chain's CDR3 is CASSLVGDNEQFF. The CDR3 coding sequence is TGCGCCAGCAGCCTGGTTGGGGACAATGAGCAGTTCTTC.

The V call is TRBV5-1, the J call TRBJ2-1; TRBD1 or TRBD2 may be the D gene (6 bases each). V was clipped by 5 bases and J by 5 bases, with 14 bases between them. Germline V lookup: CDR1 SGHRS, CDR2 YFSETQ. The CDR3 has 14 residues. The CDR3 bases are TGCGCCAGCAGAAGGGGGGTAATCGACAATGAGCAGTTCTTC. Amino acids: CASRRGVIDNEQFF.

This clonotype was detected many times. One junction end does not reproduce the germline sequence, and a read error may be involved. This sequence joins TRBV5-1 and TRBJ1-4, with 9 bases aligning to TRBD1. The CDR3 has 16 residues. Germline V gene sequence: CDR1 SGHRS, CDR2 YFSETQ. CDR3 coding DNA: TGCGCCAGCAGCTTGGAACAGGGGGCGCGGAGCGAAAATCTGCTTTTT. Amino acids: CASSLEQGARSENLLF.

This clonotype was counted between two and nine times. The chain uses TRBV6-5 and TRBJ2-3; D is uncertain. Between the trimmed V and J ends, which lost 0 bases and 0 bases, there was a span of 7 bases. The V gene's germline CDR1 is MNHEY and CDR2 SVGAGI. This CDR3 is built from 15 residues. CDR3 nucleotide sequence: TGTGCCAGCAGTTACTCGTCAACTAGCACAGATACGCAGTATTTT. Amino acid sequence: CASSYSSTSTDTQYF.

The V gene is TRBV3-1, the J gene TRBJ2-3; perhaps D is TRBD1 or TRBD2 (5 bases each). Germline CDR1 LGHDT, CDR2 YNNKEL (reference sequence). The CDR3 runs 15 residues. Trimming shortened V by 3 bases and J by 0 bases, and 10 bases separated the two germline ends. CDR3 loop: CASSQTGGSTDTQYF. The CDR3 region has the DNA TGTGCCAGCAGCCAGACTGGGGGTAGCACAGATACGCAGTATTTT.

The chain uses TRBV5-1 and TRBJ2-5; possible D gene TRBD1, 5 bases. There are 14 residues in the CDR3. The germline V gene has CDR1 SGHRS and CDR2 YFSETQ. V lost 1 base and J 1 base, leaving 8 bases between the germline ends. The CDR3 DNA follows: TGCGCCAGCAGCTTGAGACAGTTCCAAGAGACCCAGTACTTC. It is translated as CASSLRQFQETQYF.

This clonotype is medium-sized. Its ends do not fully match the called genes, so a read error is possible. V usage is TRBV12-3 or TRBV12-4 and J usage is TRBJ2-6, with 10 positions matching TRBD2. The CDR3 loop spans 17 amino acids. The CDR3 nucleotides are TGTGCCAGCAGTCTAGCGGGAGTGGGCTCTGGGGCCAACGTCCTGACTTTC. This translates into CASSLAGVGSGANVLTF.